Given below is one T cell receptor beta chain in context. The target antigen is unknown. The PCR used 60 Vbeta and 13 Jbeta primers. Only in-frame clones appear in the TCRdb table, and some are missing; sequencing was by immunoSEQ multiplex PCR. The profile shows 150,000 to 200,000 clones, roughly 80% of them singletons. The V segment lost 6 bases and the J segment 8 bases; nucleotides outside the gene matches: 9. The germline V gene has CDR1 SGHAT and CDR2 FQDESV (reference sequence). The CDR3 extends over 15 amino acids. The sample belongs to a study of cytomegalovirus exposure and HLA in healthy donors. Findings and limits, study-wide: A few V segments could not be told apart, such as TRBV6-2 and TRBV6-3, and were left out.

The J gene is TRBJ1-4, the V gene TRBV11-1, with 10 nucleotides matching TRBD1. The sequenced material came from PBMCs. The TCR sequence derives from a woman between 50 and 59 years old in good health and CMV-seronegative. In DNA, the CDR3 is TGTGCCAGCAGTTCGACAGGGGGCAATCCGGAAAAACTGTTTTTT. Encoded protein: CASSSTGGNPEKLFF.